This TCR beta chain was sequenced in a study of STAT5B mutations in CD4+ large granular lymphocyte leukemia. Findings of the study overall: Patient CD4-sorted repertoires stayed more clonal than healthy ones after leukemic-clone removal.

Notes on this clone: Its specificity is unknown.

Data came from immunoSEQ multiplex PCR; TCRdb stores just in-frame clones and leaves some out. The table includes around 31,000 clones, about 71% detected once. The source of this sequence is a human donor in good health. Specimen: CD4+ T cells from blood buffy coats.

CDR3 DNA: TGTGCCAGCAGCCTTTACACCGGGACAGGGGGCTACGAGCAGTACTTC. It specifies CASSLYTGTGGYEQYF. The gene calls are TRBV27 and TRBJ2-7; 11 positions agree with TRBD1. CDR3 length: 16 amino acids. With 6 bases clipped from V and 3 bases from J, the junction kept 10 bases outside the gene matches. Per germline, CDR1 MNHEY and CDR2 SMNVEV (reference sequence).